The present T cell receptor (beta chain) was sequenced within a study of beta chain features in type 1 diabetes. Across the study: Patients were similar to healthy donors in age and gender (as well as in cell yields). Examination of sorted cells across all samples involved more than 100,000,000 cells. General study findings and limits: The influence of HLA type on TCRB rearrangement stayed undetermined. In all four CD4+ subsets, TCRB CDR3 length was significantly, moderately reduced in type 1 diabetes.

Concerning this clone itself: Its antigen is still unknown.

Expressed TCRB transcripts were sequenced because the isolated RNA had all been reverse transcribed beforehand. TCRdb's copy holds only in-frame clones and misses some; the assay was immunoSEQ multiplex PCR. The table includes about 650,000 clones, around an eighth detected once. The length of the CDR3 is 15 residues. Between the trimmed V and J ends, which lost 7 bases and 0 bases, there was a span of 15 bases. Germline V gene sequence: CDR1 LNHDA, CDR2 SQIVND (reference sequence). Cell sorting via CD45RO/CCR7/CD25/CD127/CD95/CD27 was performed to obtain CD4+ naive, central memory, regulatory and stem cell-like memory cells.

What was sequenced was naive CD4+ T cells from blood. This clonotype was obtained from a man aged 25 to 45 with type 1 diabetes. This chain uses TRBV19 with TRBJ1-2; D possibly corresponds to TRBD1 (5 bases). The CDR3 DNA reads TGTGCCAGTACCATGGGGCACGACGCTAACTATGGCTACACCTTC. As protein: CASTMGHDANYGYTF. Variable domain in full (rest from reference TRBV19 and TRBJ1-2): DGGITQSPKYLFRKEGQNVTLSCEQNLNHDAMYWYRQDPGQGLRLIYYSQIVNDFQKGDIAEGYSVSREKKESFPLTVTSAQKNPTAFYLCASTMGHDANYGYTFGSGTRLTVV.